The sequence of this T cell receptor (beta chain) was determined in a study of T-cell memory formation after mild COVID-19. Overall study results and limits: Pre-infection memory harbored some responding clones, suggesting cross-reactive memory joined. SARS-CoV-2 specificity of second-wave clones peaking day 37 was unconfirmed. Shrinking CD4+ clones resided mostly in CM and EM, and CD8+ ones in EMRA.

TCRdb processed the 5' RACE reads anew with MiXCR; each CDR3 protein has one entry. The sample shows some 300,000 distinct CDR3 sequences, less than 20% of them seen only once. This clonotype was observed a few times. No antigen is known for it. The CDR3 sequence is 14 residues long. Trimming removed 7 bases from V and 5 bases from J; junction bases left unmatched: 11. Germline CDR1 is MNHNY and CDR2 is SVGAGI (reference sequence). This clonotype was sampled from a man younger than 35 who had mild COVID-19 (a few samples of this study predate the infection). Cell type and time point are not known. The chain links TRBV6-6 to TRBJ2-7; TRBD1 matches at 7 bases. The sequencing input was PBMCs or a T cell subset sorted from them (not recorded which). The DNA for the CDR3 is TGTGCCAGCAAAATGGACAGGCGGCGCCACGAGCAGTACTTC. Translating it yields CASKMDRRRHEQYF.